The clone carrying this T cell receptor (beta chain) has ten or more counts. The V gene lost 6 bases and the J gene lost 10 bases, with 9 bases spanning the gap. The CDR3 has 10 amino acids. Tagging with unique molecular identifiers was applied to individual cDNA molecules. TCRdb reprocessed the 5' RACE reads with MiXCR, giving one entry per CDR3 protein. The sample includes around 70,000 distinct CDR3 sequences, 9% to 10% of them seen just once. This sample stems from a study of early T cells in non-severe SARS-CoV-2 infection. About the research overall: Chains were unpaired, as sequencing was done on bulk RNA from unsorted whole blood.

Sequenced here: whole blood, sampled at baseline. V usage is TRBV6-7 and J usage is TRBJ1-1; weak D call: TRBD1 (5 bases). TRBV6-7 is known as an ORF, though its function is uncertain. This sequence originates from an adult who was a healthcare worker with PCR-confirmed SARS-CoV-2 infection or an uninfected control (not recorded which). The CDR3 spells CASRGTGAFF. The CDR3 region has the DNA TGTGCCAGCAGGGGAACAGGAGCTTTCTTT.